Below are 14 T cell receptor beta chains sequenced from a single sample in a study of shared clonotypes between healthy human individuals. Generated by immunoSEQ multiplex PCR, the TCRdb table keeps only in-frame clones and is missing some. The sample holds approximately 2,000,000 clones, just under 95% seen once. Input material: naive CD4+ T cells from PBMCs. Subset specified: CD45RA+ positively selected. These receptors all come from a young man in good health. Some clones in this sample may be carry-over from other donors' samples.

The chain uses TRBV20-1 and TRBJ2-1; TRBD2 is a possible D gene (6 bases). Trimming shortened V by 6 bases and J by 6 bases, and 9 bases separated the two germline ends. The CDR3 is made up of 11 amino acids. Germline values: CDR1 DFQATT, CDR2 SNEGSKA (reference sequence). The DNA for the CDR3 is TGCAGTGCCGGGAGTTCCAATGAGCAGTTCTTC. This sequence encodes CSAGSSNEQFF.

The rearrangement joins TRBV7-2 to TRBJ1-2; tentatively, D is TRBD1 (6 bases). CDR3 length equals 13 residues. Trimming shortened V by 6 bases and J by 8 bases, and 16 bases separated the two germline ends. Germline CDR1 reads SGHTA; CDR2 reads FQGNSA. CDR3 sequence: CASRSRRGGGYTF. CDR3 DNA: TGTGCCAGCAGGTCCCGGAGAGGGGGGGGCTACACCTTC.

The CDR3 DNA sequence: TGTGCCAGCCACGCGGGGACAGGGGCTGGAAACACCATATATTTT. Encoded protein: CASHAGTGAGNTIYF. The chain has TRBV25-1 and TRBJ1-3, with 10 bases identical to TRBD1. CDR3 length equals 15 residues. Germline loops: CDR1 MGHDK, CDR2 SYGVNS. J lost 2 bases, V lost 8 bases, and 6 bases had no gene match.

The CDR3 loop reads CASSSPSGTGGARSNQPQHF. As DNA, the CDR3 is TGTGCCAGTAGCAGCCCCTCCGGGACAGGGGGCGCTAGGAGCAATCAGCCCCAGCATTTT. The rearrangement links TRBV19 to TRBJ1-5, with TRBD1 identical over 12 bases. From germline, CDR1 is LNHDA and CDR2 SQIVND (reference sequence). V was clipped by 6 bases and J by 1 base; unmatched bases: 16. This CDR3 is 20 amino acids long.

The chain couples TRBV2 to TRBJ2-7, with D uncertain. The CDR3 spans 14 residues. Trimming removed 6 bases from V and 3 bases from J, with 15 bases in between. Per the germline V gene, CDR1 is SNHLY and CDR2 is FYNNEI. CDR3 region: CASRGWTEDYEQYF. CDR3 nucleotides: TGTGCCAGCAGGGGGTGGACGGAAGACTACGAGCAGTACTTC.

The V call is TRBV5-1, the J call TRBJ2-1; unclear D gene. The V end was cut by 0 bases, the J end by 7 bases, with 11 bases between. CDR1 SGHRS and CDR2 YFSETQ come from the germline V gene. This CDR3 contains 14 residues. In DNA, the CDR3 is TGCGCCAGCAGCTTGGAGGGTTACTCGAATGAGCAGTTCTTC. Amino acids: CASSLEGYSNEQFF.

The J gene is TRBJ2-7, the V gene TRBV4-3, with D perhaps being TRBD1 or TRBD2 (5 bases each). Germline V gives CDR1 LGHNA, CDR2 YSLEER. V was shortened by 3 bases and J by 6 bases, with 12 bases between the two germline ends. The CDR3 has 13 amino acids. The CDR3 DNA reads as TGCGCCAGCAGCCATGACCCAGGGACCGAGCAGTACTTC. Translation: CASSHDPGTEQYF.

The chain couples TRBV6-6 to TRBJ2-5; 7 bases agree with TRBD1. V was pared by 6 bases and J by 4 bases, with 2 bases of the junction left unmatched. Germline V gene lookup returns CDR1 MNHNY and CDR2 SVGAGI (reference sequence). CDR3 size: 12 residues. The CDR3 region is CASRTGPETQYF. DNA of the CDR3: TGTGCCAGCAGGACAGGGCCAGAGACCCAGTACTTC.

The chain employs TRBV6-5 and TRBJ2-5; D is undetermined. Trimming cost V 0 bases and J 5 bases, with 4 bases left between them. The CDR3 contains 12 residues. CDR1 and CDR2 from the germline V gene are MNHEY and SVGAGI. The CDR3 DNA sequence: TGTGCCAGCAGTTACTCGATTGAGACCCAGTACTTC. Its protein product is CASSYSIETQYF.

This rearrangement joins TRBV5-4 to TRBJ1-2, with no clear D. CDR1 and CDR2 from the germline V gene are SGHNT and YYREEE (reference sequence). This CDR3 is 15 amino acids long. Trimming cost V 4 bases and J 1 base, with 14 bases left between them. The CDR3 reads CASSHGEGGNYGYTF. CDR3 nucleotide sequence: TGTGCCAGCAGCCATGGGGAAGGCGGTAACTATGGCTACACCTTC.

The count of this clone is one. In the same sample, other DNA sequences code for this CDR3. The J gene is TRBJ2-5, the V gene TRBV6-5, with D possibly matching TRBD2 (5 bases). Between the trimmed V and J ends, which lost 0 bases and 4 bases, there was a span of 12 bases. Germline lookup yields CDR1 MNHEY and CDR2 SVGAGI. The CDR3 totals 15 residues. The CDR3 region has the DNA TGTGCCAGCAGTTACTCGGCGGGCTCCGGAGAGACCCAGTACTTC. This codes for CASSYSAGSGETQYF.

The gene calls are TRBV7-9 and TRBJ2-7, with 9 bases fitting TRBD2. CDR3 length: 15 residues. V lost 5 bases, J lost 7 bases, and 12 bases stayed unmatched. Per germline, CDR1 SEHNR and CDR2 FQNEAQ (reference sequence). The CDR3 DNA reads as TGTGCCAGCAGCCCCCCCGTAGCGGGAGTTAATGAGCAGTACTTC. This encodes CASSPPVAGVNEQYF.

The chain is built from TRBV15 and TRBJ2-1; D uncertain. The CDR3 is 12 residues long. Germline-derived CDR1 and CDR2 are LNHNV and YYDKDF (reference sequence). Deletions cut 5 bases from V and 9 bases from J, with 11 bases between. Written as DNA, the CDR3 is TGTGCCACCAGCCTGGCCTGGGTTGAGCAGTTCTTC. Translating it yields CATSLAWVEQFF.

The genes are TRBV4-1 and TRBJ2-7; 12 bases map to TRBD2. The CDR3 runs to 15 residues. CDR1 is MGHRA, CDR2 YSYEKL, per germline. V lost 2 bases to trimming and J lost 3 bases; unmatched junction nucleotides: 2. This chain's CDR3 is CASSQLTSGSYEQYF. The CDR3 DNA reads TGCGCCAGCAGCCAACTGACTAGCGGGAGCTACGAGCAGTACTTC.